The T cell receptor (beta chain) under discussion was sequenced for a study of blood T cell repertoires in COVID-19. For the study at large: The study drew acute and convalescent COVID-19 samples from the United States, Italy and Spain.

This CDR3 has 18 residues. Trimming cost V 7 bases and J 2 bases, with 21 bases left between them. CDR1 and CDR2 (germline): LNHDA, SQIVND (reference sequence). As handled by the study authors: Cell counts per sample came from amplifying reference gene primers. Assay used: immunoSEQ multiplex PCR; TCRdb lists only in-frame clones, some missing. That table is the source of V, J and clone size, and D and trimming were worked out from the DNA. This sample has roughly 440,000 clones, with more than 70% found just once. Sample: peripheral blood. The TCR sequence derives from a woman aged 50 to 65 with COVID-19, enrolled during active disease. The rearrangement links TRBV19 to TRBJ2-6; possible D gene TRBD1, 7 bases. For the CDR3, the DNA is TGTGCCAGTATAGAAAAAAGACAGGGAGGCCCTGGGGCCAACGTCCTGACTTTC. It yields the protein CASIEKRQGGPGANVLTF.